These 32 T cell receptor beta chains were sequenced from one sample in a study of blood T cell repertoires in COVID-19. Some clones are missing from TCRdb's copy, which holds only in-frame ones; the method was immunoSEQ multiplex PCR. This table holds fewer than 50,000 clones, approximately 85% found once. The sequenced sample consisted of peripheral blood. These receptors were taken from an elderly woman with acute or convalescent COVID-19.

CDR3: CAFSTGGVYEQYF. The DNA of the CDR3 is TGTGCCTTCTCGACAGGAGGTGTGTACGAGCAGTACTTC. This chain joins TRBV30 and TRBJ2-7, with D perhaps matching TRBD1 (6 bases). This CDR3 spans 13 amino acids. V gave up 7 bases and J gave up 4 bases, with 17 bases separating them. Germline V CDR1 and CDR2: GTSNPN, SVGIG (reference sequence).

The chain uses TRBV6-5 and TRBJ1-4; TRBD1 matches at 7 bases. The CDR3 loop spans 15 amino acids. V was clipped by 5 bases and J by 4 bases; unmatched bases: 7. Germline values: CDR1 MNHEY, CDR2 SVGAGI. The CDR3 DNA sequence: TGTGCCAGCAGTAGACTTGGGACAGTTAATGAAAAACTGTTTTTT. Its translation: CASSRLGTVNEKLFF.

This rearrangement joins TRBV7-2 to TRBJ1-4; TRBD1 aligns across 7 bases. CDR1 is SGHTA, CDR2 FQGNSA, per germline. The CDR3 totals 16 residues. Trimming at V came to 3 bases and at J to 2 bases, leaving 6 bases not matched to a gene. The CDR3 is CASSFGQTGTNEKLFF. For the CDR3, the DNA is TGTGCCAGCAGCTTCGGACAGACAGGGACTAATGAAAAACTGTTTTTT.

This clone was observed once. In DNA form, the CDR3 reads TGTGCCAGCAGTGAATTCGTTGGTGGTGGAGGGCAAGAGACCCAGTACTTC. It yields the protein CASSEFVGGGGQETQYF. The chain carries TRBV6-1 and TRBJ2-5, with TRBD2 as a possible D gene (6 bases). The CDR3 runs to 17 residues. V was pared by 2 bases and J by 2 bases, with 18 bases between. Germline V gene lookup returns CDR1 MNHNS and CDR2 SASEGT.

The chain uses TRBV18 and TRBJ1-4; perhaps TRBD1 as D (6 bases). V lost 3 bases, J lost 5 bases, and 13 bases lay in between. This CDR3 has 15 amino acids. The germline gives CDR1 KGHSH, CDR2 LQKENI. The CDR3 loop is CASSPLRQENEKLFF. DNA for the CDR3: TGTGCCAGCTCACCTCTAAGACAGGAGAATGAAAAACTGTTTTTT. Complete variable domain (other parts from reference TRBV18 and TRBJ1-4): NAGVMQNPRHLVRRRGQEARLRCSPMKGHSHVYWYRQLPEEGLKFMVYLQKENIIDESGMPKERFSAEFPKEGPSILRIQQVVRGDSAAYFCASSPLRQENEKLFFGSGTQLSVL.

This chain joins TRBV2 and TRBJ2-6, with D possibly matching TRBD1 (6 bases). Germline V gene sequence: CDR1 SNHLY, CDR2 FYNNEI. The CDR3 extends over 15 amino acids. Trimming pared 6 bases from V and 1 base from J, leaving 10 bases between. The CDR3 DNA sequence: TGTGCCAGCAGCTCTCAGGGGTCTGGGGCCAACGTCCTGACTTTC. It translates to CASSSQGSGANVLTF.

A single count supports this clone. CDR3 region: CASSLEAGAAYNEQFF. The CDR3 DNA reads as TGCGCCAGCAGCTTGGAGGCGGGAGCGGCCTACAATGAGCAGTTCTTC. The gene calls are TRBV5-1 and TRBJ2-1; 7 bases agree with TRBD2. The CDR3 consists of 16 residues. Germline loops: CDR1 SGHRS, CDR2 YFSETQ. Trimming at V came to 0 bases and at J to 2 bases, leaving 5 bases not matched to a gene.

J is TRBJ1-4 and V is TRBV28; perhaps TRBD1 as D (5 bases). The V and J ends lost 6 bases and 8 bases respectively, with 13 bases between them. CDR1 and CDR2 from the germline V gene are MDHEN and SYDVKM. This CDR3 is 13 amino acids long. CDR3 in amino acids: CASRYDSREKLFF. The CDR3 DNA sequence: TGTGCCAGCAGATATGACAGCCGCGAAAAACTGTTTTTT.

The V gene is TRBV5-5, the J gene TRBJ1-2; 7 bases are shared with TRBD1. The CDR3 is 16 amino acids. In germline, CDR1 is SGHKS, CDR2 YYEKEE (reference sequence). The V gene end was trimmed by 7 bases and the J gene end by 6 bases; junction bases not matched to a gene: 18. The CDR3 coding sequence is TGTGCCAGCTACAGGGGTAGCGTTGGGGGATTAGATGGCTACACCTTC. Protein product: CASYRGSVGGLDGYTF.

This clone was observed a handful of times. CDR3 in DNA: TGTGCCAGCAGAGCCGGGACAGGGGGCCTCACTGAAGCTTTCTTT. Protein sequence: CASRAGTGGLTEAFF. V usage is TRBV11-1 and J usage is TRBJ1-1, with 12 bases fitting TRBD1. The V gene end was trimmed by 6 bases and the J gene end by 4 bases; junction bases not matched to a gene: 6. The CDR3 is made up of 15 amino acids. Germline values: CDR1 SGHAT, CDR2 FQDESV (reference sequence).

The CDR3 DNA sequence: TGTGCCAGTAGATCCGAGTCCAAGAGCAATCAGCCCCAGCATTTT. It translates to CASRSESKSNQPQHF. V gene TRBV19 combines with J gene TRBJ1-5; D is unresolved. This CDR3 spans 15 amino acids. CDR1 LNHDA and CDR2 SQIVND come from the germline V gene (reference sequence). The V and J ends lost 6 bases and 1 base respectively, with 13 bases between them.

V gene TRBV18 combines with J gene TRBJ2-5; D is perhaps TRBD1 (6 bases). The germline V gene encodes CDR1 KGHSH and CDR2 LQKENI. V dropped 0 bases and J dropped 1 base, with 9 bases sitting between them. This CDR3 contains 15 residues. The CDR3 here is CASSPPGQPQETQYF. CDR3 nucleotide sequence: TGTGCCAGCTCACCACCCGGACAGCCCCAAGAGACCCAGTACTTC.

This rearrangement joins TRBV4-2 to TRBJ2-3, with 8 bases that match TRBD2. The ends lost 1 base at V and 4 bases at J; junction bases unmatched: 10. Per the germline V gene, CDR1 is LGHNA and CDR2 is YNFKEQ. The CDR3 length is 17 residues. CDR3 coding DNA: TGTGCCAGCAGCCAAGCCCGAAGCGGGAGTTTCTCAGATACGCAGTATTTT. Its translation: CASSQARSGSFSDTQYF.

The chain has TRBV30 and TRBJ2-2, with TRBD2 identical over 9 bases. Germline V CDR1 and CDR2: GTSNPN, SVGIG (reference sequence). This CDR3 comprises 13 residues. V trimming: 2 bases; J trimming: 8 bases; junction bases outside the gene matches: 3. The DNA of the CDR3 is TGTGCCTGGAGTACGACTAGCGGTGGGGAGCTGTTTTTT. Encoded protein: CAWSTTSGGELFF.

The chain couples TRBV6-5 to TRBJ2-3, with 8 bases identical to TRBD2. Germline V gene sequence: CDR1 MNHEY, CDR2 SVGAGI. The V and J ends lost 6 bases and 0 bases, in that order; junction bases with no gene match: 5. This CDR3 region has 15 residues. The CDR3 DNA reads TGTGCCAGCAGGGGGGGCGGGAGGAGCACAGATACGCAGTATTTT. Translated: CASRGGGRSTDTQYF.

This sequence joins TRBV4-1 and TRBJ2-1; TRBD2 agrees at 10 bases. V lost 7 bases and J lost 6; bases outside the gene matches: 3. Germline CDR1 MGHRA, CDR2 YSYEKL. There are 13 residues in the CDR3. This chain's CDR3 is CASTSGSSNEQFF. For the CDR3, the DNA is TGCGCCAGCACTAGCGGGAGTTCCAATGAGCAGTTCTTC.

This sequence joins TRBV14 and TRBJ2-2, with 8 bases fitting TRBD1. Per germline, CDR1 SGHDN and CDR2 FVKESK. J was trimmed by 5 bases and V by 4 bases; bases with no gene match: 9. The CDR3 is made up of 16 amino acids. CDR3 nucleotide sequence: TGTGCCAGCAGCCTCAATCAGGGGGCACGGACCGGGGAGCTGTTTTTT. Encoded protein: CASSLNQGARTGELFF.

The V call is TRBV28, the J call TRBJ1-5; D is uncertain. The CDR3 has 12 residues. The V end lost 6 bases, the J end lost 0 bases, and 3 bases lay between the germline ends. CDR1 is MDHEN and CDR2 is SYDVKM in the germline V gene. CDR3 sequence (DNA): TGTGCCAGCAGCCGTAGCAATCAGCCCCAGCATTTT. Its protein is CASSRSNQPQHF.

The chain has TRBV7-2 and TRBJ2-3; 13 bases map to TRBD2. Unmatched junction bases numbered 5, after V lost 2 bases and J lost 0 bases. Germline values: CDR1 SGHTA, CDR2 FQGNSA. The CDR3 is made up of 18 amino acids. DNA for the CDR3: TGTGCCAGCAGCTTAATGGGGACTAGCGGGGCTAGCACAGATACGCAGTATTTT. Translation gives CASSLMGTSGASTDTQYF. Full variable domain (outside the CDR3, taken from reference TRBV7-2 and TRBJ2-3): GAGVSQSPSNKVTEKGKDVELRCDPISGHTALYWYRQSLGQGLEFLIYFQGNSAPDKSGLPSDRFSAERTGGSVSTLTIQRTQQEDSAVYLCASSLMGTSGASTDTQYFGPGTRLTVL.

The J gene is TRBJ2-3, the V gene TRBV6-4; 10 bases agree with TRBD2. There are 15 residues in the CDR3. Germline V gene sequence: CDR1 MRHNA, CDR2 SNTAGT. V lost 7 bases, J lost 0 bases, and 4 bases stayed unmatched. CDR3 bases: TGTGCCAGCATGAGGACTAGCGGCAGCACAGATACGCAGTATTTT. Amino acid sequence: CASMRTSGSTDTQYF.

CDR3 protein: CASSKGQGGPYEQYF. The DNA of the CDR3 is TGTGCCAGTAGTAAGGGACAGGGGGGCCCCTACGAGCAGTACTTC. This chain links TRBV19 with TRBJ2-7, with 11 bases lining up with TRBD1. The junction had 4 bases not matched to a gene; V was cut back by 4 bases and J by 2 bases. In germline, CDR1 is LNHDA, CDR2 SQIVND (reference sequence). The CDR3 length is 15 residues.

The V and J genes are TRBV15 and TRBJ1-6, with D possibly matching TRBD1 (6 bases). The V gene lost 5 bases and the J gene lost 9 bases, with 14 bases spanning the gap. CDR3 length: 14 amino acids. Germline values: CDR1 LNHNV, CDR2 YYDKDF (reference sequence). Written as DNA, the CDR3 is TGTGCCACCAGCTTAGACAGGAGCCCTTCACCCCTCCACTTT. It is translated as CATSLDRSPSPLHF.

The CDR3 reads CASSQETSGGTYEQYF. In DNA form, the CDR3 reads TGTGCCAGCAGCCAAGAAACTAGCGGGGGAACCTACGAGCAGTACTTC. The chain combines TRBV3-1 (or the pseudogene TRBV3-2) with TRBJ2-7, with TRBD2 matching over 11 bases. There are 16 residues in the CDR3. Germline lookup yields CDR1 LGHDT and CDR2 YNNKEL (reference sequence). Trimming at V came to 0 bases and at J to 2 bases, leaving 3 bases not matched to a gene.

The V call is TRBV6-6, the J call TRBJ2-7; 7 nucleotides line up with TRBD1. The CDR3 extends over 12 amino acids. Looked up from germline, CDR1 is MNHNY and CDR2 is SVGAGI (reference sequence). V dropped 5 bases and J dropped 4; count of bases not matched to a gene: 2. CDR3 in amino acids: CASSGTAYEQYF. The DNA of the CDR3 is TGTGCCAGCAGTGGGACAGCTTACGAGCAGTACTTC.

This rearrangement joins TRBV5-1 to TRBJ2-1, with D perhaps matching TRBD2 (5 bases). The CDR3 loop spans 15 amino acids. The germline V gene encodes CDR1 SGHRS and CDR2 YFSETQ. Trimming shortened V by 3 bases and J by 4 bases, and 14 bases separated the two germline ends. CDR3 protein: CASSSSGFSYNEQFF. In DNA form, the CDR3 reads TGCGCCAGCAGCTCCTCGGGATTCTCATACAATGAGCAGTTCTTC.

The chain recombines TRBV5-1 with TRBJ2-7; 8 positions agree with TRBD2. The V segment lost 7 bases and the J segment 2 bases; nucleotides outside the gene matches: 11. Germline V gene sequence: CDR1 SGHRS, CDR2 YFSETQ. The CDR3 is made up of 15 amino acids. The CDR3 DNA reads TGCGCCAGCGCCCCCCGGCGGGAGGATCCCTACGAGCAGTACTTC. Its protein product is CASAPRREDPYEQYF.

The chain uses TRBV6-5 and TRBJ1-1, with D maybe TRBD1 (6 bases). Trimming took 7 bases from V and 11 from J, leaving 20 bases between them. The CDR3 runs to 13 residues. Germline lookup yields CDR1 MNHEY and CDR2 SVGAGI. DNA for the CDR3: TGTGCCAGCAAGAGCCCACAGGGTCACTCGGCTTTCTTT. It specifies CASKSPQGHSAFF.

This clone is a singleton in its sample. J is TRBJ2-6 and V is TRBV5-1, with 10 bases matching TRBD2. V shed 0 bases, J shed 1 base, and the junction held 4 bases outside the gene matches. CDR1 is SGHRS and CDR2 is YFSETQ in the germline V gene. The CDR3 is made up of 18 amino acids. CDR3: CASSLVGTSVSGANVLTF. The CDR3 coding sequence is TGCGCCAGCAGCTTGGTAGGGACTAGCGTTTCTGGGGCCAACGTCCTGACTTTC. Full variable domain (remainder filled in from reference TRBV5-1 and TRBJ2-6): KAGVTQTPRYLIKTRGQQVTLSCSPISGHRSVSWYQQTPGQGLQFLFEYFSETQRNKGNFPGRFSGRQFSNSRSEMNVSTLELGDSALYLCASSLVGTSVSGANVLTFGAGSRLTVL.

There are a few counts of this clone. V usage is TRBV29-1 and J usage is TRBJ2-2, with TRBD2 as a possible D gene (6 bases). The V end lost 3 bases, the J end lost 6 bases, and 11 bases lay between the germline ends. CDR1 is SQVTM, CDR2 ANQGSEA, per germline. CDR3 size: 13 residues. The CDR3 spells CSVDPGTPGELFF. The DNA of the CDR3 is TGCAGCGTTGACCCAGGGACTCCCGGGGAGCTGTTTTTT.

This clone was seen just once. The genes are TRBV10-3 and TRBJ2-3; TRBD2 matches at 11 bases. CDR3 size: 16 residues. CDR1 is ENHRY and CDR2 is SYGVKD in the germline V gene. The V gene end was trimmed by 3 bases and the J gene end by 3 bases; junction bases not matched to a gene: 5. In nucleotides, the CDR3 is TGTGCCATCAGTGAAGGGCTAGCGGGAGGAACAGATACGCAGTATTTT. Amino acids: CAISEGLAGGTDTQYF.

The CDR3 nucleotides are TGTGCCAGCAGTGTCGACCAGGGGTTGGGGGGCTACACCTTC. Its translation is CASSVDQGLGGYTF. This chain joins TRBV6-4 and TRBJ1-2; possibly TRBD1 for D (6 bases). The V gene's germline CDR1 is MRHNA and CDR2 SNTAGT. Deletions cut 4 bases from V and 8 bases from J, with 17 bases between. This CDR3 spans 14 amino acids.

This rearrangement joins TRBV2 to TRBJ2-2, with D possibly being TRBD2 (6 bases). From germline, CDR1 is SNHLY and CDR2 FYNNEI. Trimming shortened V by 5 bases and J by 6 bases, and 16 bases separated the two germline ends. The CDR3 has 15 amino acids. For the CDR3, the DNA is TGTGCCAGCAGTTACACAAGGCGCGGGGCCGGGGAGCTGTTTTTT. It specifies CASSYTRRGAGELFF.